A selection of T cell receptor beta chains follows, all from one sample in a study of cytomegalovirus exposure and HLA in healthy donors. Produced via immunoSEQ multiplex PCR; TCRdb's table is partial and in-frame only. This sample has about 140,000 clones, with approximately 91% found just once. The material sequenced was PBMCs. These receptor sequences come from a middle-aged woman in good health and CMV-seronegative. Both conserved end residues are part of each CDR3. The D gene is left open where the match is weak. Part of the rows lack a size; the others show once, few, many or a class for expanded clones.

abundance	v_gene	d_gene	len	j_gene	CDR3nt	CDR3aa
-	TRBV5-5	-	16	TRBJ1-1	TGTGCCAGCAGCAAGGACACGTACCCCGTTGGTGCTGAAGCTTTCTTT	CASSKDTYPVGAEAFF
-	TRBV5-1	-	16	TRBJ2-2	TGCGCCAGCAGTGGTCAGGGATTGACGAACACCGGGGAGCTGTTTTTT	CASSGQGLTNTGELFF
-	TRBV5-1	TRBD2	16	TRBJ2-1	TGCGCCAGCAGCCCGTTGGGACTAGCGGTATACAATGAGCAGTTCTTC	CASSPLGLAVYNEQFF
-	TRBV7-8	TRBD1	14	TRBJ1-4	TGTGCCAGCAGCCAACAGGGGTCTAATGAAAAACTGTTTTTT	CASSQQGSNEKLFF
-	TRBV7-8	-	14	TRBJ2-7	TGTGCCAGCAGCTTAATGGTAGCGGCGTACGAGCAGTACTTC	CASSLMVAAYEQYF
once	TRBV21-1	-	12	TRBJ2-7	TGTGCCAGCAGCAAAGGCGGGTACGAGCAGTACTTC	CASSKGGYEQYF
-	TRBV30	-	13	TRBJ2-7	TGTGCCTTGAGAGATGCTTTGAGGGACGAGCAGTACTTC	CALRDALRDEQYF
-	TRBV11-3	-	17	TRBJ1-5	TGTGCCAGCAGCTCCCGCTACCCTGCGTATAGCAATCAGCCCCAGCATTTT	CASSSRYPAYSNQPQHF
-	TRBV4-1	-	13	TRBJ2-1	TGCGCCAGCAGACCCCAGGGTAGCAATGAGCAGTTCTTC	CASRPQGSNEQFF
-	TRBV5-6	TRBD2	15	TRBJ2-3	TGTGCCAGCAGCTCACCTGGGCGGGAGGACGGGACGCAGTATTTT	CASSSPGREDGTQYF
-	TRBV2	TRBD1	14	TRBJ1-1	TGTGCCAGCAGTGAAGGCAGGGGGATTACTGAAGCTTTCTTT	CASSEGRGITEAFF
-	TRBV5-1	TRBD2	16	TRBJ2-3	TGCGCCAGCAGCTTGGAGCCTAGCGGGAGTTCAGATACGCAGTATTTT	CASSLEPSGSSDTQYF
-	TRBV7-8	-	15	TRBJ1-5	TGTGCCAGCAGCCTAGGGCGGCAGGGCCTAAAGCCCCAGCATTTT	CASSLGRQGLKPQHF
-	TRBV9	-	13	TRBJ2-5	TGTGCCAGCAGCGTAGGAGCGGAAGAGACCCAGTACTTC	CASSVGAEETQYF
-	TRBV28	-	14	TRBJ1-5	TGTGCCAGCAGCCCCGCGGGGAGGGTTCAGCCCCAGCATTTT	CASSPAGRVQPQHF
-	TRBV5-4	-	15	TRBJ2-7	TGTGCCAGCAGCTCACCCAGGGATCTCCATCCCGAGCAGTACTTC	CASSSPRDLHPEQYF
-	TRBV28	TRBD2	14	TRBJ2-1	TGTGCCAGCAGGGCTGGGACTAGCTTCAATGAGCAGTTCTTC	CASRAGTSFNEQFF
once	TRBV7-8	-	14	TRBJ2-7	TGTGCCAGCAGCTCTAGGGAGGAGTCCTACGAGCAGTACTTC	CASSSREESYEQYF
-	TRBV4-3	TRBD2	16	TRBJ2-1	TGCGCCAGCAGCCAAGATTCCCGGGGACTACTTAATGAGCAGTTCTTC	CASSQDSRGLLNEQFF
-	TRBV15	TRBD2	15	TRBJ2-7	TGTGCCACCAGCAGGATGGGCGGGGGCTCCTACGAGCAGTACTTC	CATSRMGGGSYEQYF
-	TRBV7-2	-	14	TRBJ2-5	TGTGCCAGCAGCTTATCTATAGCTCAAGAGACCCAGTACTTC	CASSLSIAQETQYF
-	TRBV7-2	-	12	TRBJ2-7	TGTGCCAGCAGCTTACGTGGGAGTCCGCAGTACTTC	CASSLRGSPQYF
-	TRBV29-1	-	13	TRBJ2-7	TGCAGCGTTGAAGAAACGCAGGGTTACGAGCAGTACTTC	CSVEETQGYEQYF
-	TRBV7-9	TRBD1	17	TRBJ2-1	TGTTCCAGCAGCCCTAGAGGGACCGGGACAGGGGTGCATGAGCAGTTCTTC	CSSSPRGTGTGVHEQFF
-	TRBV5-5	-	12	TRBJ2-7	TGTGCCAGCAGACAGAGCTCCTACGAGCAGTACTTC	CASRQSSYEQYF
once	TRBV28	TRBD1	14	TRBJ1-2	TGTGCCAGCAGTCAGGGGGACGGTCTGGGAGGCTACACCTTC	CASSQGDGLGGYTF
-	TRBV11-2	TRBD1	14	TRBJ2-5	TGTGCCAGCAGCTTACAGGGGGCGGAGGAGACCCAGTACTTC	CASSLQGAEETQYF
-	TRBV30	TRBD1	17	TRBJ2-1	TGTGCCTGGAGTCTGACCCGGACAGGGGGCCCCTACAATGAGCAGTTCTTC	CAWSLTRTGGPYNEQFF
-	TRBV6-5	-	15	TRBJ1-1	TGTGCCAGCACCAGGCCGACAGCACGAAACACTGAAGCTTTCTTT	CASTRPTARNTEAFF
-	TRBV10-3	-	14	TRBJ2-7	TGTGCCATCAGTGAGTCCGGGACACACTACGAGCAGTACTTC	CAISESGTHYEQYF
-	TRBV18	-	13	TRBJ2-3	TGTGCCAGCTCACCAAATTACAGGGATACGCAGTATTTT	CASSPNYRDTQYF
-	TRBV28	TRBD1	16	TRBJ1-1	TGTGCCAGCGGACGACCGGCAGGGGGCATGAACACTGAAGCTTTCTTT	CASGRPAGGMNTEAFF
-	TRBV10-3	TRBD1	14	TRBJ1-4	TGTGCCATCAGTAAGGGACAGGGGGAGGAAGAACTGTTTTTT	CAISKGQGEEELFF
-	TRBV7-3	-	14	TRBJ2-3	TGTGCCAGCAGCTGGGCAGGCGGGACAGATACGCAGTATTTT	CASSWAGGTDTQYF
-	TRBV4-1	TRBD2	18	TRBJ2-2	TGCGCCAGCAGCCAAGATTCAGCGGGAGGGCCAGGAACCGGGGAGCTGTTTTTT	CASSQDSAGGPGTGELFF
few	TRBV11-3	-	16	TRBJ2-1	TGTGCCAGCAGCTTCGGAGACGGGGGGCCCTACAATGAGCAGTTCTTC	CASSFGDGGPYNEQFF
-	TRBV11-3	-	12	TRBJ1-2	TGTGCCAGCAGCTCCCACAGGGCCGGCTACACCTTC	CASSSHRAGYTF
-	TRBV7-8	TRBD1	15	TRBJ2-3	TGTGCCAGCAGGTTTACAGGGGGTGAGACAGATACGCAGTATTTT	CASRFTGGETDTQYF
-	TRBV9	-	14	TRBJ2-7	TGTGCCAGCAGCGTAGATGTCAGGGGCTACGAGCAGTACTTC	CASSVDVRGYEQYF
-	TRBV2	-	14	TRBJ1-3	TGTGCCAGCAGTGTCCTCCAACATGGAAACACCATATATTTT	CASSVLQHGNTIYF
-	TRBV4-1	-	17	TRBJ1-3	TGCGCCAGCAGCCAAGTGGGGAGGACTCGCTCTGGAAACACCATATATTTT	CASSQVGRTRSGNTIYF
-	TRBV14	TRBD1	16	TRBJ2-1	TGTGCCAGCAGCCAAGCCGGGACAGGGATACAAAATGAGCAGTTCTTC	CASSQAGTGIQNEQFF
-	TRBV30	TRBD2	16	TRBJ2-7	TGTGCCTGGAGTCTAGGACTAGCGCCCCCGGACTACGAGCAGTACTTC	CAWSLGLAPPDYEQYF
-	TRBV5-1	TRBD2	16	TRBJ2-3	TGCGCCAGCAGCTTCGGGACTAGCATGAGGGGAGATACGCAGTATTTT	CASSFGTSMRGDTQYF